The 3 T cell receptor beta chains below come from one sample, sequenced in a study of T cell responses to AZD1222 COVID-19 vaccine. Sequencing used immunoSEQ multiplex PCR; TCRdb keeps in-frame clones, though not all of them. The data hold 75,000 to 95,000 clones, with about 91% observed a single time. The specimen comprised peripheral blood, sampled on day 0 of MenACWY control vaccination. The receptors shown here come from an adult in good health.

The chain couples TRBV6-5 to TRBJ1-5; D may be TRBD1 (5 bases). V was shortened by 2 bases and J by 8 bases, with 10 bases between the two germline ends. Germline lookup yields CDR1 MNHEY and CDR2 SVGAGI. The CDR3 consists of 13 residues. The CDR3: CASSYTGGEPQHF. For the CDR3, the DNA is TGTGCCAGCAGTTACACGGGGGGGGAGCCCCAGCATTTT.

The rearrangement links TRBV5-1 to TRBJ2-1, with D uncertain. Germline V CDR1 and CDR2: SGHRS, YFSETQ. The V gene lost 0 bases and the J gene lost 2 bases, with 6 bases spanning the gap. This CDR3 region has 14 residues. CDR3 sequence: CASSLADTYNEQFF. The CDR3 coding sequence is TGCGCCAGCAGCTTGGCCGACACCTACAATGAGCAGTTCTTC.

CDR3 nucleotide sequence: TGCGCCAGCAGTGAGTCAGGGGATGGCTACACCTTC. This codes for CASSESGDGYTF. The chain is built from TRBV10-2 and TRBJ1-2; D is perhaps TRBD1 (5 bases). V dropped 0 bases and J dropped 6 bases, with 5 bases sitting between them. This CDR3 spans 12 amino acids. Per the germline V gene, CDR1 is WSHSY and CDR2 is SAAADI.